These T cell receptor beta chains were read from a single sample in a study of shared clonotypes between healthy human individuals. Data came from immunoSEQ multiplex PCR; TCRdb stores just in-frame clones and leaves some out. Here the sample spans about 690,000 clones, about 90% being singletons. Sequenced input: memory CD8+ T cells from PBMCs. The origin of the receptors is a man aged 18-30 years in good health. Some clones in this sample may be carry-over from other donors' samples. Both conserved end residues are part of each CDR3. The D gene is left open where the match is weak. Size is omitted from some rows. Given values are once, few, many or a class for expanded clones.

clone_size: .
v_call: TRBV6-6
j_call: TRBJ1-5
d_call: .
cdr3_nt: TGTGCCACCCTACAGGGATACGGGAATCAGCCCCAGCATTTT
cdr3_aa: CATLQGYGNQPQHF

clone_size: .
v_call: TRBV5-6
j_call: TRBJ1-1
d_call: .
cdr3_nt: TGTGCCAGCAGCTTGGCCAAGGGGACTGAAGCTTTCTTT
cdr3_aa: CASSLAKGTEAFF

clone_size: once
v_call: TRBV5-1
j_call: TRBJ1-4
d_call: TRBD1
cdr3_nt: TGCGCCAGCAGTCAGGGGGCCCTTGCTAATGAAAAACTGTTTTTT
cdr3_aa: CASSQGALANEKLFF

clone_size: .
v_call: TRBV28
j_call: TRBJ2-2
d_call: .
cdr3_nt: TGTGCCAGCAGTTTCTTGGGGGCGAACACCGGGGAGCTGTTTTTT
cdr3_aa: CASSFLGANTGELFF

clone_size: .
v_call: TRBV30
j_call: TRBJ2-7
d_call: TRBD2
cdr3_nt: TGTGCCTGGAGTCGACTAGCGGAGTACGAGCAGTACTTC
cdr3_aa: CAWSRLAEYEQYF

clone_size: .
v_call: TRBV7-6
j_call: TRBJ1-1
d_call: TRBD1
cdr3_nt: TGTGCCAGCAGCTTATCCCCCCGGACAGGGAAAACTGAAGCTTTCTTT
cdr3_aa: CASSLSPRTGKTEAFF

clone_size: .
v_call: TRBV4-1
j_call: TRBJ2-7
d_call: .
cdr3_nt: TGCGCCAGCAGCCAGGACGAATCCTACGAGCAGTACTTC
cdr3_aa: CASSQDESYEQYF

clone_size: .
v_call: TRBV10-3
j_call: TRBJ2-1
d_call: .
cdr3_nt: TGTGCCATCAGTGAACCAGCCGGGACGTGGAATGAGCAGTTCTTC
cdr3_aa: CAISEPAGTWNEQFF

clone_size: .
v_call: TRBV5-6
j_call: TRBJ2-1
d_call: TRBD2
cdr3_nt: TGTGCCAGCAGCTTTTTTGCGGGAGACTACGCGGGGCAGTTCTTC
cdr3_aa: CASSFFAGDYAGQFF

clone_size: .
v_call: TRBV4-3
j_call: TRBJ2-1
d_call: TRBD2
cdr3_nt: TGCGCCAGCAGCCAAGTTTTGGCGGGAGGATCCTACAATGAGCAGTTCTTC
cdr3_aa: CASSQVLAGGSYNEQFF

clone_size: .
v_call: TRBV7-9
j_call: TRBJ2-1
d_call: TRBD2
cdr3_nt: TGTGCCAGCAGCTCGAGCGGGACGCTTGAGCAGTTCTTC
cdr3_aa: CASSSSGTLEQFF

clone_size: .
v_call: TRBV21-1
j_call: TRBJ1-2
d_call: .
cdr3_nt: TGTGCCAGCAGCAAAGGATGGCGTGCCGAGGGCTACACCTTC
cdr3_aa: CASSKGWRAEGYTF

clone_size: once
v_call: TRBV19
j_call: TRBJ2-7
d_call: .
cdr3_nt: TGTGCCAGTAGCCCCGCAGGGGCCTACGAGCAGTACTTC
cdr3_aa: CASSPAGAYEQYF

clone_size: many
v_call: TRBV29-1
j_call: TRBJ2-3
d_call: .
cdr3_nt: TGCAGCGTTGCGGGGGGCGGAATCACAGATACGCAGTATTTT
cdr3_aa: CSVAGGGITDTQYF

clone_size: .
v_call: TRBV7-2
j_call: TRBJ2-1
d_call: .
cdr3_nt: TGTGCCTTGTCACAGGGCTACAATGAGCAGTTCTTC
cdr3_aa: CALSQGYNEQFF

clone_size: .
v_call: TRBV9
j_call: TRBJ1-2
d_call: .
cdr3_nt: TGTGCCAGCAGCAACGGGACGAGGAACTATGGCTACACCTTC
cdr3_aa: CASSNGTRNYGYTF

clone_size: once
v_call: TRBV4-1
j_call: TRBJ2-2
d_call: TRBD2
cdr3_nt: TGCGCCAGCAGCCCAAAACTAGCGACAAACACCGGGGAGCTGTTTTTT
cdr3_aa: CASSPKLATNTGELFF

clone_size: .
v_call: TRBV6-6
j_call: TRBJ2-1
d_call: .
cdr3_nt: TGTGCCAGCAGTTACGGTGCGAATGAGCAGTTCTTC
cdr3_aa: CASSYGANEQFF

clone_size: .
v_call: TRBV7-9
j_call: TRBJ2-3
d_call: .
cdr3_nt: TGTGCCAGCAGCTCCCGGAATTACGGGACACCAAGCACAGATACGCAGTATTTT
cdr3_aa: CASSSRNYGTPSTDTQYF

clone_size: .
v_call: TRBV10-3
j_call: TRBJ1-2
d_call: TRBD1
cdr3_nt: TGTGCCATCAGCCGGGACAGCTCATATGGCTACACCTTC
cdr3_aa: CAISRDSSYGYTF

clone_size: .
v_call: TRBV7-9
j_call: TRBJ2-1
d_call: TRBD2
cdr3_nt: TGTGCCAGCAGCTTAAGCGGGAGGGGCTATGAGCAGTTCTTC
cdr3_aa: CASSLSGRGYEQFF

clone_size: .
v_call: TRBV29-1
j_call: TRBJ2-2
d_call: .
cdr3_nt: TGCAGCGTCCCAAGGGGGGGCGGGGAGCTGTTTTTT
cdr3_aa: CSVPRGGGELFF